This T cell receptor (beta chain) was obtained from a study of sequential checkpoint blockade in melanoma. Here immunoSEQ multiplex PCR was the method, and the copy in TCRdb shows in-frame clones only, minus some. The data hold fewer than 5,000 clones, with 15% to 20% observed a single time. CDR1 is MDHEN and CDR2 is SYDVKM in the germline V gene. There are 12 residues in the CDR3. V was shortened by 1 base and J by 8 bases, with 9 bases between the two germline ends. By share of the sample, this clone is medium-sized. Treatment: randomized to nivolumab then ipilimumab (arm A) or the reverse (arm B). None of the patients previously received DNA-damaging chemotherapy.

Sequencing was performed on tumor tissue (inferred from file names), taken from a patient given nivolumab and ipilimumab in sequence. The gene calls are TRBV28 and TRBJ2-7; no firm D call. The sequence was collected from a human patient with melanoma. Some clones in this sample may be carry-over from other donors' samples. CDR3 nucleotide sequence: TGTGCCAGCAGTTTATCAAGGATACAGCAGTACTTC. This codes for CASSLSRIQQYF.